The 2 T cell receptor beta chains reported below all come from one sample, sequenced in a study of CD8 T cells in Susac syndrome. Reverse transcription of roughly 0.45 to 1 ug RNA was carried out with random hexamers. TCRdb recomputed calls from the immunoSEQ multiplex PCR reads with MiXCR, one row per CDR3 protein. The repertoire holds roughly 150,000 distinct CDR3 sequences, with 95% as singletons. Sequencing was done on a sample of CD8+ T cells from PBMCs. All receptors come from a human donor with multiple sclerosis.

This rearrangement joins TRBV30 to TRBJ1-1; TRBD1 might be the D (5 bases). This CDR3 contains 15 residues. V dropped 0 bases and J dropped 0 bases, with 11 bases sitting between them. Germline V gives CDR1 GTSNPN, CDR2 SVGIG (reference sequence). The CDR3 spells CAWSVLTGMNTEAFF. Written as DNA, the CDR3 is TGTGCCTGGAGTGTACTAACAGGCATGAACACTGAAGCTTTCTTT. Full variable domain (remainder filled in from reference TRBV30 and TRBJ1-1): SQTIHQWPATLVQPVGSPLSLECTVEGTSNPNLYWYRQAAGRGLQLLFYSVGIGQISSEVPQNLSASRPQDRQFILSSKKLLLSDSGFYLCAWSVLTGMNTEAFFGQGTRLTVV.

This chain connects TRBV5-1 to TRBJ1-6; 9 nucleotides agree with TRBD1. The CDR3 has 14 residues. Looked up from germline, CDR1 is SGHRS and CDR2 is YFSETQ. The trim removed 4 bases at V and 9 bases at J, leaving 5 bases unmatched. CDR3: CASSPRDRVSPLHF. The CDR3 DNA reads TGCGCCAGCAGCCCTCGGGACAGGGTTTCACCCCTCCACTTT.